The rows below give T cell receptor beta chains drawn from one sample of a study of early T cells in non-severe SARS-CoV-2 infection. TCRdb reanalysed the 5' RACE reads using MiXCR and keeps one entry per CDR3 protein. The repertoire consists of some 100,000 distinct CDR3 sequences, with 14% to 15% occurring once and the leading ten covering 0.45% to 0.75%. Sequenced input: whole blood. Receptors originate from an adult who was a healthcare worker with PCR-confirmed SARS-CoV-2 infection or an uninfected control (not recorded which). Both conserved end residues are trimmed from each CDR3. Fields, in order: V gene, J gene, CDR3 protein.

V gene: TRBV9
J gene: TRBJ1-5
CDR3 protein: ASTPGPQH

V gene: TRBV11-2
J gene: TRBJ1-1
CDR3 protein: ASRYLTGRNTEAF

V gene: TRBV7-8
J gene: TRBJ2-3
CDR3 protein: ASSSGLAERRNTDTQY

V gene: TRBV20-1
J gene: TRBJ2-5
CDR3 protein: SARDGIQETQY

V gene: TRBV3-1
J gene: TRBJ1-1
CDR3 protein: ASSRSGSSTEAF

V gene: TRBV2
J gene: TRBJ2-2
CDR3 protein: ASSVRKNANTGELF

V gene: TRBV12-3/TRBV12-4
J gene: TRBJ1-5
CDR3 protein: ASSFGGRNQPQH

V gene: TRBV5-1
J gene: TRBJ2-3
CDR3 protein: ASSYGLLWPSDTQY

V gene: TRBV10-3
J gene: TRBJ2-1
CDR3 protein: AISGGQGHEQF

V gene: TRBV4-1
J gene: TRBJ1-3
CDR3 protein: ASSLLSSGNTIY

V gene: TRBV7-9
J gene: TRBJ1-1
CDR3 protein: ASSRGIFGRGGEAF

V gene: TRBV18
J gene: TRBJ1-1
CDR3 protein: ASSRNRDTKNTEAF

V gene: TRBV12-5
J gene: TRBJ2-1
CDR3 protein: ASGAGTGGEQF

V gene: TRBV15
J gene: TRBJ1-5
CDR3 protein: ATSRAQWWSLGHQPQH

V gene: TRBV19
J gene: TRBJ1-5
CDR3 protein: ASSMSRETNQPQH

V gene: TRBV4-1
J gene: TRBJ1-1
CDR3 protein: ASSQEGYRDTEAF

V gene: TRBV15
J gene: TRBJ2-3
CDR3 protein: ATSPSLLLDRDTQY

V gene: TRBV2
J gene: TRBJ1-1
CDR3 protein: ASRDGQLLNTEAF

V gene: TRBV29-1
J gene: TRBJ2-3
CDR3 protein: SVAGLATDTQY

V gene: TRBV12-3/TRBV12-4
J gene: TRBJ1-3
CDR3 protein: ASSLGGAGNTIY

V gene: TRBV5-6
J gene: TRBJ2-3
CDR3 protein: ASSSRLLVPDTQY

V gene: TRBV29-1
J gene: TRBJ2-3
CDR3 protein: SVEGRETSGGFGTDTQY

V gene: TRBV4-2
J gene: TRBJ1-1
CDR3 protein: ASSQERGGAKATEAF

V gene: TRBV20-1
J gene: TRBJ1-1
CDR3 protein: SARGGLGAEAF

V gene: TRBV12-3/TRBV12-4
J gene: TRBJ2-3
CDR3 protein: ASAILAPDTQY

V gene: TRBV30
J gene: TRBJ1-1
CDR3 protein: AWSDRWKENTEAF

V gene: TRBV10-3
J gene: TRBJ2-2
CDR3 protein: AISVTGDTGELF

V gene: TRBV5-5
J gene: TRBJ2-1
CDR3 protein: ASSLDLGSSYNEQF

V gene: TRBV29-1
J gene: TRBJ1-6
CDR3 protein: SVGGSDPRSLH

V gene: TRBV10-2
J gene: TRBJ2-1
CDR3 protein: ASSETSGGPYEQF

V gene: TRBV5-5
J gene: TRBJ1-1
CDR3 protein: ASSLNGQNTEAF

V gene: TRBV4-1
J gene: TRBJ2-1
CDR3 protein: ASSQFPRDYNEQF

V gene: TRBV27
J gene: TRBJ2-6
CDR3 protein: ASSLSSSGANVLT

V gene: TRBV30
J gene: TRBJ1-1
CDR3 protein: AWSVPRDRGWRAF

V gene: TRBV5-1
J gene: TRBJ1-2
CDR3 protein: ASSLDRVGYT

V gene: TRBV25-1
J gene: TRBJ1-1
CDR3 protein: ASSNRERNTEAF

V gene: TRBV2
J gene: TRBJ1-2
CDR3 protein: AGQDRDYGYT

V gene: TRBV6-1
J gene: TRBJ2-2
CDR3 protein: AGLRTNTGELF

V gene: TRBV5-1
J gene: TRBJ2-3
CDR3 protein: ASSSSGGTDTQY

V gene: TRBV23-1
J gene: TRBJ2-4
CDR3 protein: ASSQASSRDIQY

V gene: TRBV3-1
J gene: TRBJ1-6
CDR3 protein: ASSQGQDNSPLH

V gene: TRBV24-1
J gene: TRBJ2-1
CDR3 protein: ATSSDRVNEQF

V gene: TRBV6-5
J gene: TRBJ1-4
CDR3 protein: ASSATGTAEKLF

V gene: TRBV11-3
J gene: TRBJ2-1
CDR3 protein: ASSLGTSGGQF

V gene: TRBV6-5
J gene: TRBJ2-5
CDR3 protein: ASSLDRGGYQETQY

V gene: TRBV3-1
J gene: TRBJ1-4
CDR3 protein: ASSPYSGTEKLF

V gene: TRBV7-2
J gene: TRBJ2-3
CDR3 protein: ASSLVSMSTDTQY

V gene: TRBV7-9
J gene: TRBJ1-3
CDR3 protein: ASSRGPIGNTIY

V gene: TRBV29-1
J gene: TRBJ2-1
CDR3 protein: SVGTGFKF

V gene: TRBV2
J gene: TRBJ2-5
CDR3 protein: ASSEAPGQETQY

V gene: TRBV6-5
J gene: TRBJ1-6
CDR3 protein: ASSYSTLSRNSPLH

V gene: TRBV6-1
J gene: TRBJ2-2
CDR3 protein: ASTLSTGLGELF

V gene: TRBV18
J gene: TRBJ1-1
CDR3 protein: ASSYRNRNTEAF